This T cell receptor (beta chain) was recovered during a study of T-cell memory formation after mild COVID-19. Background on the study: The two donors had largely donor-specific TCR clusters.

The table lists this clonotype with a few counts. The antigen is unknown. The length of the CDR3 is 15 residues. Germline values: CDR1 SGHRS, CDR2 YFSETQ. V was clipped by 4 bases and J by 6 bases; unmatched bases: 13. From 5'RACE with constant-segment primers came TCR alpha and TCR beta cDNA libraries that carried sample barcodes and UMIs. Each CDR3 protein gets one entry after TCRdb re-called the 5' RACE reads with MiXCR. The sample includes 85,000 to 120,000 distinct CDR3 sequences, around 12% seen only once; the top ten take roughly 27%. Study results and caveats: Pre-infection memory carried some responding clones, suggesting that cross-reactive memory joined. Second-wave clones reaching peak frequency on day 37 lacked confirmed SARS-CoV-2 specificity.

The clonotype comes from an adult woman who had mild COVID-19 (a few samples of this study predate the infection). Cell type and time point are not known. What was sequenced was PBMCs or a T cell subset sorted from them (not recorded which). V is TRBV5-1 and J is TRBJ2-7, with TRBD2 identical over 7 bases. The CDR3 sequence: CASSRGPGLDLEQYF. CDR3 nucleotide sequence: TGCGCCAGCAGCCGAGGTCCCGGACTAGATCTCGAGCAGTACTTC.